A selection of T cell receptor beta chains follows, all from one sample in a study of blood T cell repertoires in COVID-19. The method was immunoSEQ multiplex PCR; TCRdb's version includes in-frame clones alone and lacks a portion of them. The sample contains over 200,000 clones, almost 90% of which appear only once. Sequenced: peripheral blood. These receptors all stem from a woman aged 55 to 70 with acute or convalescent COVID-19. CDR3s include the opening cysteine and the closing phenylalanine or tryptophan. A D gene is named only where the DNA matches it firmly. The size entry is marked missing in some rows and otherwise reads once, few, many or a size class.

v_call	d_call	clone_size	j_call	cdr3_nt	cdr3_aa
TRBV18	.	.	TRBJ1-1	TGTGCCAGCTCACCCGTCACAGGGTCGACTGAAGCTTTCTTT	CASSPVTGSTEAFF
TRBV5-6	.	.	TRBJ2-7	TGTGCCAGCAGCCCGGCGGGCAGGTCATATTACGAGCAGTACTTC	CASSPAGRSYYEQYF
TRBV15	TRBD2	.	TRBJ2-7	TGTGCCACCAGCAGAGAAGGTGGACTAGCGAGCTCCTCCTACGAGCAGTACTTC	CATSREGGLASSSYEQYF
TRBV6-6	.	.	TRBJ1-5	TGTGCCAGCAGTTACGCCACATCTAGCAATCAGCCCCAGCATTTT	CASSYATSSNQPQHF
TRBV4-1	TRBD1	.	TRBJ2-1	TGCGCCAGCAGCCCCAGTCAGGGGGTCGCCAGCTCCTACAATGAGCAGTTCTTC	CASSPSQGVASSYNEQFF
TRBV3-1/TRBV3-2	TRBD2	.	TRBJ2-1	TGTGCCAGCAGCCAAGATACGGCTAGCGGGAGAGCGCAGTTCTTC	CASSQDTASGRAQFF
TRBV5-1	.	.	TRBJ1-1	TGCGCCAGCAGCTTGGACAGTCGGAACACTGAAGCTTTCTTT	CASSLDSRNTEAFF
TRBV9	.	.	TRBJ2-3	TGTGCCAGCAGCCGCTTGGACAGTAGCACAGATACGCAGTATTTT	CASSRLDSSTDTQYF
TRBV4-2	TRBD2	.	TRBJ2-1	TGTGCCAGCAGCCAAAGACTAGCGGGGCCCTCCTACAATGAGCAGTTCTTC	CASSQRLAGPSYNEQFF
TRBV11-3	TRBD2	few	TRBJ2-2	TGTGCCAGCAGCTTAGGTGCGGGGGGGGCCCCCGGGGGCACCGGGGAGCTGTTTTTT	CASSLGAGGAPGGTGELFF
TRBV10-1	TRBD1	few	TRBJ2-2	TGCGCCAGCAGTGAAAGGGGGACAGGCACCGGGGAGCTGTTTTTT	CASSERGTGTGELFF
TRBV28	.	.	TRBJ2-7	TGTGCCAGCAGCCAACAGGGCTACGAGCAGTACTTC	CASSQQGYEQYF
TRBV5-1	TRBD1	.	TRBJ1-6	TGCGCCAGCAGCCCCGGGACAGCCTATAATTCACCCCTCCACTTT	CASSPGTAYNSPLHF
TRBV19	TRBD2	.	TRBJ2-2	TGTGCCAGTGCGCCGAGACTAGCGGGAGCCGGGGAGCTGTTTTTT	CASAPRLAGAGELFF
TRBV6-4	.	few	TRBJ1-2	TGTGCCAGCAGTGACTCGAACCGAGGGAAAAACTATGGCTACACCTTC	CASSDSNRGKNYGYTF
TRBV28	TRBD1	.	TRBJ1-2	TGTGCCAGCAGTCCCCAGGGGGCGCGAGGCTACACCTTC	CASSPQGARGYTF
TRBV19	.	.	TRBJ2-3	TGTGCCAGTAGTATAGCTCGACAGGTTAGGAGTACAGATACGCAGTATTTT	CASSIARQVRSTDTQYF
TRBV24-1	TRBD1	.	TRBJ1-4	TGTGCCACCAGTGCCCGGGACAGGGAGACTGAAAAACTGTTTTTT	CATSARDRETEKLFF
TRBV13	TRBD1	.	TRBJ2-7	TGTGCCAGCAGCGCCATTCACACAGGGGCCTACGAGCAGTACTTC	CASSAIHTGAYEQYF
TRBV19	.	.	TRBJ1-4	TGTGCCAGTAGTCGTGATGAAAAACTGTTTTTT	CASSRDEKLFF
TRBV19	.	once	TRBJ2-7	TGTGCCAGTAGTATTCACGGGACCTACGAGCAGTACTTC	CASSIHGTYEQYF
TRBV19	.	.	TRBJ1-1	TGTGCCAGTAGTATAGGAGTCACTGAAGCTTTCTTT	CASSIGVTEAFF
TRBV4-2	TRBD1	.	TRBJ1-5	TGTGCCAGCAGCCAAGACAGGGGGGATCAGCCCCAGCATTTT	CASSQDRGDQPQHF
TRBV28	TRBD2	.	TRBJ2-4	TGTGCCAGCAGATTTAAGCGGGAGGGGCACATTCAGTACTTC	CASRFKREGHIQYF